This is a list of T cell receptor beta chains from one sample in a study of blood T cell repertoires in COVID-19. Libraries were prepared by immunoSEQ multiplex PCR; TCRdb keeps only in-frame clonotypes and omits some of them. This table has about 230,000 clones, more than 70% appearing once. The source material was peripheral blood. These receptors all stem from a woman aged 55-75 years with acute or convalescent COVID-19. Each CDR3 is given with its conserved first and last residue. The D gene is left open where the match is weak. A clone size is listed for some rows: how often the clone was seen (once, few, many), or a class if it is expanded.

TRBJ2-7,-,TRBV30,TRBD1,CAWIPDRGGSYEQYF,TGTGCCTGGATCCCCGACAGGGGGGGCTCCTACGAGCAGTACTTC
TRBJ1-2,-,TRBV28,TRBD1,CASIPGTGRLHYGYTF,TGTGCCAGCATTCCGGGGACAGGGAGGCTACACTATGGCTACACCTTC
TRBJ1-1,-,TRBV6-2/TRBV6-3,-,CASSLQGVYRSEAFF,TGTGCCAGCAGCTTACAGGGAGTCTATAGGTCTGAAGCTTTCTTT
TRBJ1-2,-,TRBV30,-,CAWSGGGTHYGYTF,TGTGCCTGGAGTGGCGGGGGGACACACTATGGCTACACCTTC
TRBJ2-7,-,TRBV7-2,-,CASSLRQGQNYEQYF,TGTGCCAGCAGCTTAAGGCAGGGGCAAAACTACGAGCAGTACTTC
TRBJ2-7,-,TRBV29-1,TRBD2,CSAGLAGISYEQYF,TGCAGCGCTGGACTAGCGGGAATTTCCTACGAGCAGTACTTC
TRBJ2-1,-,TRBV4-3,TRBD1,CASSRGQGASSYNEQFF,TGCGCCAGCAGCCGCGGACAGGGGGCGAGCTCCTACAATGAGCAGTTCTTC
TRBJ1-3,-,TRBV9,-,CASSAGTSGSGNTIYF,TGTGCCAGCAGCGCAGGAACTAGTGGCTCTGGAAACACCATATATTTT
TRBJ1-1,-,TRBV12-5,-,CASGLVTGRTEAFF,TGTGCTAGTGGTTTGGTAACAGGCAGAACTGAAGCTTTCTTT
TRBJ2-7,-,TRBV7-2,-,CASSADSHRYEQYF,TGTGCCAGCAGCGCCGACAGTCACCGCTACGAGCAGTACTTC
TRBJ2-2,-,TRBV19,TRBD1,CASSIIPGQGTGELFF,TGTGCCAGTAGTATAATTCCAGGACAGGGGACCGGGGAGCTGTTTTTT
TRBJ1-2,-,TRBV5-4,TRBD1,CASSARQGVYGYTF,TGTGCCAGCAGCGCGCGACAGGGAGTCTATGGCTACACCTTC
TRBJ2-1,-,TRBV30,TRBD2,CAWSSGRSYNEQFF,TGTGCCTGGAGTAGCGGGAGATCCTACAATGAGCAGTTCTTC
TRBJ1-1,-,TRBV12-3/TRBV12-4,-,CASTLGGHTEAFF,TGTGCCAGCACCCTCGGTGGGCACACTGAAGCTTTCTTT
TRBJ2-7,few,TRBV7-2,TRBD2,CASSLYRGLAGAEVREQYF,TGTGCCAGCAGCTTATATCGGGGACTAGCGGGAGCAGAAGTTCGCGAGCAGTACTTC
TRBJ2-1,-,TRBV7-3,-,CASSSDYPMDEQFF,TGTGCCAGCAGCTCCGACTACCCAATGGATGAGCAGTTCTTC
TRBJ2-5,-,TRBV7-2,-,CASSLSGAGIRETQYF,TGTGCCAGCAGCTTAAGTGGCGCGGGAATCCGAGAGACCCAGTACTTC
TRBJ1-1,-,TRBV29-1,TRBD1,CSVTDRGTEAFF,TGCAGCGTTACGGACAGGGGCACTGAAGCTTTCTTT
TRBJ2-7,-,TRBV6-6,-,CASSRSRPERGWSYEQYF,TGTGCCAGCAGTCGATCACGTCCCGAAAGGGGCTGGTCCTACGAGCAGTACTTC
TRBJ2-1,-,TRBV2,TRBD2,CASSGEASGVAYNEQFF,TGTGCCAGCAGTGGGGAGGCTAGCGGGGTGGCCTACAATGAGCAGTTCTTC
TRBJ1-4,-,TRBV29-1,TRBD1,CSVQGARSNEKLFF,TGCAGCGTCCAGGGGGCGCGGTCTAATGAAAAACTGTTTTTT
TRBJ1-1,once,TRBV11-2,-,CASSPRSDTEAFF,TGTGCCAGCAGCCCTCGGAGCGACACTGAAGCTTTCTTT
TRBJ1-2,-,TRBV19,TRBD1,CASRRDRDLKSYTF,TGTGCCAGTAGGAGGGACAGGGACTTGAAAAGCTACACCTTC
TRBJ1-2,few,TRBV3-1/TRBV3-2,TRBD1,CASSQVAGTGTFGYTF,TGTGCCAGCAGCCAGGTGGCCGGGACAGGGACTTTTGGCTACACCTTC
TRBJ2-3,once,TRBV14,-,CASSQGATDTQYF,TGTGCCAGCAGTCAAGGAGCCACAGATACGCAGTATTTT
TRBJ1-5,-,TRBV3-1/TRBV3-2,-,CASSQGAYNQPQHF,TGTGCCAGCAGCCAAGGGGCATACAATCAGCCCCAGCATTTT
TRBJ1-3,once,TRBV19,-,CASSIDLSAGNTIYF,TGTGCCAGTAGTATAGATTTGAGCGCTGGAAACACCATATATTTT
TRBJ2-3,-,TRBV7-9,-,CASSLQGLGTDTQYF,TGTGCCAGCAGCTTACAGGGGCTCGGTACAGATACGCAGTATTTT
TRBJ1-2,-,TRBV28,-,CASSLLPSGVPYGYTF,TGTGCCAGCAGTTTATTGCCCTCAGGGGTTCCTTATGGCTACACCTTC
TRBJ2-7,-,TRBV19,-,CASSLTRGFYEQYF,TGTGCCAGTAGTCTCACCAGGGGATTCTACGAGCAGTACTTC
TRBJ1-5,-,TRBV9,-,CASSVEGRGMVNQPQHF,TGTGCCAGCAGCGTAGAAGGAAGGGGGATGGTAAATCAGCCCCAGCATTTT
TRBJ2-2,-,TRBV5-4,TRBD2,CASSQILAGKNTGELFF,TGTGCCAGCAGCCAGATTCTAGCGGGGAAGAACACCGGGGAGCTGTTTTTT
TRBJ1-1,-,TRBV3-1/TRBV3-2,-,CASSPLRGRVNTEAFF,TGTGCCAGCAGCCCCCTCAGGGGACGGGTGAACACTGAAGCTTTCTTT
TRBJ2-6,-,TRBV18,TRBD1,CASSPVPGQGAGANVLTF,TGTGCCAGCTCACCGGTACCGGGACAGGGCGCTGGGGCCAACGTCCTGACTTTC
TRBJ2-1,once,TRBV4-1,TRBD1,CASSQDSGRGSYNEQFF,TGCGCCAGCAGCCAAGATAGTGGCAGGGGGTCCTACAATGAGCAGTTCTTC
TRBJ2-7,-,TRBV3-1/TRBV3-2,TRBD2,CASSRTGTSGSYEQYF,TGTGCCAGCAGCCGAACCGGGACTAGTGGGTCCTACGAGCAGTACTTC
TRBJ1-6,once,TRBV11-3,-,CASSLERNSPLHF,TGTGCCAGCAGCTTAGAGAGGAATTCACCCCTCCACTTT
TRBJ1-1,-,TRBV5-1,-,CASSLRGGNTEAFF,TGCGCCAGCAGCTTGCGGGGGGGTAACACTGAAGCTTTCTTT